The rows below give T cell receptor beta chains drawn from one sample of a study of human T cells and chemical hapten exposure. TCRdb reanalysed the 5' RACE reads using MiXCR and keeps one entry per CDR3 protein. The repertoire consists of roughly 81,000 distinct CDR3 sequences, with roughly 15% occurring once and the leading ten covering about 6.8%. The receptor set was obtained from a female donor in good health. CDR3s leave out the opening cysteine and the closing phenylalanine or tryptophan. Fields, in order: J gene, V gene, CDR3 protein.

TRBJ1-5	TRBV5-6	ASSLGLQPQH
TRBJ2-3	TRBV6-6	ASSSELSTQY
TRBJ2-1	TRBV7-2	ASSSSTYNEQF
TRBJ1-3	TRBV20-1	SARVENTIY
TRBJ1-5	TRBV10-3	AIRSSKADSNQPQH
TRBJ1-4	TRBV12-3/TRBV12-4	ASRSTGVAF
TRBJ2-7	TRBV5-6	ASSLVTVSYEQY
TRBJ2-3	TRBV5-1	ASSLGLAASADTQY
TRBJ1-4	TRBV11-1	ASSARMNEKLF
TRBJ1-1	TRBV7-9	ASSPLWQGENTEAF
TRBJ2-3	TRBV9	ASSLRGGRTDTQY
TRBJ2-7	TRBV4-3	ASSQDPGTDSYEQY
TRBJ2-1	TRBV20-1	SARDETSGASSYNEQF
TRBJ1-2	TRBV3-1	ASSQVANYGYT
TRBJ2-5	TRBV25-1	ASSEFGEETQY
TRBJ2-7	TRBV7-2	ASSLYSGGGEQY
TRBJ2-7	TRBV3-1	ASSQDEDATYEQY
TRBJ2-3	TRBV7-2	ASSSLLAGPTDTQY
TRBJ2-3	TRBV4-3	ASSQGAFSTDTQY
TRBJ2-5	TRBV29-1	SVVTGEGETQY
TRBJ2-1	TRBV28	ASRTLKRGYNEQF
TRBJ2-3	TRBV20-1	SARRDGPTDTQY
TRBJ1-1	TRBV15	ATSRVGGTVLNTEAF
TRBJ1-4	TRBV5-1	ASSGEGTLGEKLF
TRBJ2-3	TRBV29-1	SVGRDTQY
TRBJ2-2	TRBV20-1	SAIRSDRSPGELF
TRBJ1-2	TRBV19	ASSRQGNGYT
TRBJ1-1	TRBV30	AWSGQTHTEAF
TRBJ1-2	TRBV4-3	ASSQDRNRGPGYGYT
TRBJ2-3	TRBV28	ASRYGQGPTDTQY
TRBJ2-1	TRBV12-3/TRBV12-4	ASSWGLAGGGYYNEQF
TRBJ2-1	TRBV20-1	SARGTGGGSSSYNEQF
TRBJ2-2	TRBV3-1	ASRDRASGELF
TRBJ2-3	TRBV11-2	ASSLDPSGGVTDTQY
TRBJ2-3	TRBV7-9	ASTPPGRPTTDTQY
TRBJ2-7	TRBV28	ASSLRLAGGRNEQY
TRBJ2-1	TRBV28	ASSPYLDAEGANNEQF
TRBJ2-2	TRBV7-8	ASAFSFGQNTGELF
TRBJ1-1	TRBV3-1	ASSPSWDTEAF